This T cell receptor (beta chain) was captured in a study of shared clonotypes between healthy human individuals. Trimming took 5 bases from V and 8 from J; bases not matched to a gene: 14. The CDR3 covers 16 residues. Germline assignment: CDR1 LNHDA and CDR2 SQIVND (reference sequence). Deep-level assay runs were performed. Assay used: immunoSEQ multiplex PCR; TCRdb lists only in-frame clones, some missing. The top ten clones hold over 1.5% of a sample with hundreds of thousands of clones, approximately 79% of them seen once. There are a few counts of this clone. The chain combines TRBV19 with TRBJ2-1; 8 nucleotides line up with TRBD1. Sequencing was done on a sample of memory CD4+ T cells sorted from blood. Subset given: CD45RA-negative fraction. This TCR came from a woman in her 30s in good health. The CDR3 region is CASSYGGTGFGYEQFF. DNA for the CDR3: TGTGCCAGTAGTTACGGCGGGACAGGCTTTGGGTATGAGCAGTTCTTC.